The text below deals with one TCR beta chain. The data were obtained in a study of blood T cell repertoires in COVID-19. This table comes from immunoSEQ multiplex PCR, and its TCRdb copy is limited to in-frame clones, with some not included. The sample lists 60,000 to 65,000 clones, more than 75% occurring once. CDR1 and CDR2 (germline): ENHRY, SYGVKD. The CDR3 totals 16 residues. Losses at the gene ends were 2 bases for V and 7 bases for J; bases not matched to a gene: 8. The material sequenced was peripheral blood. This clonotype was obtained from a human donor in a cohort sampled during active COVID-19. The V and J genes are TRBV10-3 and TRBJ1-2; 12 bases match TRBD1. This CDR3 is CAISEPPGQGAFGYTF. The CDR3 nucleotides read TGTGCCATCAGTGAGCCCCCGGGACAGGGGGCCTTTGGCTACACCTTC.